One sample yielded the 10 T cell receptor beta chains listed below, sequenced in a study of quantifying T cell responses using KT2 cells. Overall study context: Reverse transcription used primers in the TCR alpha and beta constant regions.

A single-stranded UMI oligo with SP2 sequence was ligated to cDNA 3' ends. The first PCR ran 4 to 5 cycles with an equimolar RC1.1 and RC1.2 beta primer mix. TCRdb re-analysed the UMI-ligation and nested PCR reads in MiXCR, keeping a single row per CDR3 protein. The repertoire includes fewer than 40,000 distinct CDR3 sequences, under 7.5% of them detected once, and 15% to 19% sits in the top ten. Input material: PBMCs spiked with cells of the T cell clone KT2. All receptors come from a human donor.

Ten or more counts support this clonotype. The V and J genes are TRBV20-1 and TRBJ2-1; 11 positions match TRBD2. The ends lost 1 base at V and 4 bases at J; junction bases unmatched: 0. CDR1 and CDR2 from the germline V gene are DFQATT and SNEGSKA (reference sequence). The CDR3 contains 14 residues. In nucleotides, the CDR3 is TGCAGTGCTAGAGGACTAGCGGGGTACAATGAGCAGTTCTTC. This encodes CSARGLAGYNEQFF.

DNA of the CDR3: TGTGCCAGCAGTCTTAATTTCGTCTCCTATAATTCACCCCTCCACTTT. This encodes CASSLNFVSYNSPLHF. The chain is built from TRBV7-2 and TRBJ1-6; D is undetermined. From germline, CDR1 is SGHTA and CDR2 FQGNSA. The CDR3 contains 16 residues. V lost 6 bases, J lost 0 bases, and 12 bases lay in between.

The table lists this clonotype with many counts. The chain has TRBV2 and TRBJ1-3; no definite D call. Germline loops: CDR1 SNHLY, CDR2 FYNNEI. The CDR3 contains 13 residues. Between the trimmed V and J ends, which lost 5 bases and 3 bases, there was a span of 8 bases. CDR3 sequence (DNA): TGTGCCAGCAGTCCACTCCATGGAAACACCATATATTTT. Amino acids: CASSPLHGNTIYF.

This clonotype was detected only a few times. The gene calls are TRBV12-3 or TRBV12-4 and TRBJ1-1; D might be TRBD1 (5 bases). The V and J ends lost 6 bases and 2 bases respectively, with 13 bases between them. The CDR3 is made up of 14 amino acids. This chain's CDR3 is CASSYDSPNTEAFF. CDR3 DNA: TGTGCCAGCAGCTACGACAGCCCTAACACTGAAGCTTTCTTT.

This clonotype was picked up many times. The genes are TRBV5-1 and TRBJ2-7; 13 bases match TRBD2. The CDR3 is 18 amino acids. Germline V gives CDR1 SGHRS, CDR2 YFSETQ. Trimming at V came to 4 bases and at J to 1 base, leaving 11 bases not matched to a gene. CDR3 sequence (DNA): TGCGCCAGCAGCCTGCGCTCCGGGACTAGCGGGACGTCCTACGAGCAGTACTTC. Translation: CASSLRSGTSGTSYEQYF.

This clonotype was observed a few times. This CDR3 reads CASSLVRNEQFF. CDR3 DNA: TGTGCCAGCAGCTTAGTTAGGAATGAGCAGTTCTTC. The gene calls are TRBV7-2 and TRBJ2-1; D gene uncertain. The length of the CDR3 is 12 residues. Germline CDR1 is SGHTA and CDR2 is FQGNSA. V lost 1 base and J lost 7, with 5 bases in between.

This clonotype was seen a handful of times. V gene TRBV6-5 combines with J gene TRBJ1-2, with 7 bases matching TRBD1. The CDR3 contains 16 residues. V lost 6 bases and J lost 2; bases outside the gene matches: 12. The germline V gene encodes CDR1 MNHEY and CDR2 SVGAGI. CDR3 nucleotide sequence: TGTGCCAGCAGGGACCTAGGGGTACAGGGGAACTATGGCTACACCTTC. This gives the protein CASRDLGVQGNYGYTF.

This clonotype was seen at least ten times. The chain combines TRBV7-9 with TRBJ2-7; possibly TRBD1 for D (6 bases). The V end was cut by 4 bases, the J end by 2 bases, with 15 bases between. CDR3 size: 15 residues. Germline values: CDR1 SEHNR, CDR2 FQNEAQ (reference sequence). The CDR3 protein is CASSSPDREPYEQYF. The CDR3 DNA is TGTGCCAGCAGCTCCCCGGACAGAGAGCCCTACGAGCAGTACTTC.

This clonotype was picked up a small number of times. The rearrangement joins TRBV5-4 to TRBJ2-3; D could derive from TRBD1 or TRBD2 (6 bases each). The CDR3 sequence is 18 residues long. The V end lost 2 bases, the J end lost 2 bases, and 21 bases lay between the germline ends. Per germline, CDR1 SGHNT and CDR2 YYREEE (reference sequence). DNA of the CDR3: TGTGCCAGCAGCTTTCCACCGTCTGGGGGGCGCAACACAGATACGCAGTATTTT. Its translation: CASSFPPSGGRNTDTQYF.

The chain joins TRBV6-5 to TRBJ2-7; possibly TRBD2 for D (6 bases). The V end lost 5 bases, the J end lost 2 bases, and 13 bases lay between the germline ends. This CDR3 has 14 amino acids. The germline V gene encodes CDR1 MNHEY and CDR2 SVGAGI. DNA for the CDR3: TGTGCCAGCAGTGTTCAGCGGGTACCCTACGAGCAGTACTTC. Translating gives CASSVQRVPYEQYF.